Each of the 28 T cell receptor beta chains below was sequenced from the same sample in a study of CD8+ T cells in alopecia areata. The authors extracted RNA and reverse transcribed it into cDNA as the sequencing template. The protocol was immunoSEQ multiplex PCR, while the TCRdb copy is restricted to in-frame clones and leaves out a portion. Among over 85,000 clones listed, about 70% were seen once. Treatment denoted: oral pan-JAK inhibitor, 5-10 mg twice daily. The specimen was CD8+ T cells sorted from blood, collected at week 44, from a patient treated with tofacitinib. These receptors came from a human donor with alopecia areata.

The chain couples TRBV7-9 to TRBJ1-2; D unresolved. Between the trimmed V and J ends, which lost 9 bases and 4 bases, there was a span of 12 bases. The V gene's germline CDR1 is SEHNR and CDR2 FQNEAQ (reference sequence). The length of the CDR3 is 12 residues. Written as DNA, the CDR3 is TGTGCCAGTGACACTGAACCCTATGGCTACACCTTC. Residues: CASDTEPYGYTF.

In nucleotides, the CDR3 is TGTGCCAGCAGCGTAGGAAGCTCTAACTATGGCTACACCTTC. Protein: CASSVGSSNYGYTF. This chain joins TRBV9 and TRBJ1-2, with D unclear. CDR1 and CDR2 from the germline V gene are SGDLS and YYNGEE. V shed 0 bases and J shed 0 bases, with 6 bases lying between them. This CDR3 region has 14 residues.

The V call is TRBV6-1, the J call TRBJ2-1; D gene unclear. The V gene's germline CDR1 is MNHNS and CDR2 SASEGT. Trimming removed 7 bases at V and 8 bases at J, with 0 bases between. This CDR3 contains 8 residues. The CDR3 region has the DNA TGTGCCAGCAATGAGCAGTTCTTC. Translated, it gives CASNEQFF.

The J gene is TRBJ1-2, the V gene TRBV15, with 8 nucleotides matching TRBD1. The CDR3 is 15 residues long. Germline CDR1 and CDR2: LNHNV and YYDKDF (reference sequence). Trimming took 3 bases from V and 8 from J; bases not matched to a gene: 11. In DNA, the CDR3 is TGTGCCACCAGCAGCGGACAGGGCATTTTGGGAGGCTACACCTTC. It specifies CATSSGQGILGGYTF.

The J gene is TRBJ2-1, the V gene TRBV11-2; the match to TRBD2 covers 13 bases. The germline V gene encodes CDR1 SGHAT and CDR2 FQNNGV. Trimming cost V 5 bases and J 5 bases; bases outside gene matches: 6. This CDR3 spans 16 amino acids. This CDR3 is CASSPRLAGGHNEQFF. The CDR3 nucleotides read TGTGCCAGCAGCCCGCGACTAGCGGGGGGTCACAATGAGCAGTTCTTC.

This clone came up once. The chain combines TRBV6-5 with TRBJ1-5; D might be TRBD1 (6 bases). CDR3 length equals 15 residues. The germline V gene has CDR1 MNHEY and CDR2 SVGAGI. V was trimmed by 5 bases and J by 0 bases, leaving 11 bases between them. CDR3 in amino acids: CASSQTGYSNQPQHF. As DNA, the CDR3 is TGTGCCAGCAGTCAGACAGGTTATAGCAATCAGCCCCAGCATTTT.

This clone was recorded a few times. This chain connects TRBV7-2 to TRBJ2-1, with D possibly matching TRBD1 (6 bases). V was cut by 5 bases and J by 8 bases, with 22 bases left in between. The CDR3 contains 16 residues. CDR1 and CDR2 from the germline V gene are SGHTA and FQGNSA. CDR3 in DNA: TGTGCCAGCAGCCCCAGGGGAGCCCACTTTTCGGATGAGCAGTTCTTC. This gives the protein CASSPRGAHFSDEQFF.

A few counts support this clone. The V and J genes are TRBV13 and TRBJ2-4; D might be TRBD2 (6 bases). The CDR3 is 13 residues long. V shed 2 bases and J shed 5 bases, with 7 bases lying between them. The germline V gene encodes CDR1 PRHDT and CDR2 FYEKMQ (reference sequence). The chain's CDR3 is CASSLRRENIQYF. CDR3 coding DNA: TGTGCCAGCAGCTTACGGAGGGAAAACATTCAGTACTTC.

There are a few counts of this clone. This sequence joins TRBV29-1 and TRBJ2-7; tentatively, D is TRBD2 (6 bases). The CDR3 spans 13 residues. Germline V gene data show CDR1 as SQVTM and CDR2 as ANQGSEA. V was clipped by 1 base and J by 1 base, with 8 bases between them. As DNA, the CDR3 is TGCAGCGTTGAAGCGGGGGATTCCTACGAGCAGTACTTC. It specifies CSVEAGDSYEQYF.

This clone has just a few counts. This sequence joins TRBV29-1 and TRBJ1-1; D unclear. This CDR3 contains 11 residues. Trimming cost V 4 bases and J 5 bases, with 8 bases left between them. The germline CDR1 and CDR2 sequences are SQVTM and ANQGSEA. In nucleotides, the CDR3 is TGCAGCGTTGCTTGGGGAACTGAAGCTTTCTTT. This codes for CSVAWGTEAFF.

This chain joins TRBV4-3 and TRBJ1-2; D is possibly TRBD1 (5 bases). V was shortened by 0 bases and J by 3 bases, with 20 bases between the two germline ends. Germline V gives CDR1 LGHNA, CDR2 YSLEER. The CDR3 covers 18 residues. Here the CDR3 DNA reads TGCGCCAGCAGCCAAGATTCGGGGCCCCAAACGGGAGACTATGGCTACACCTTC. Its protein product is CASSQDSGPQTGDYGYTF.

This chain connects TRBV20-1 to TRBJ1-2; no firm D call. The CDR3 contains 11 residues. V was shortened by 4 bases and J by 6 bases, with 9 bases between the two germline ends. Per germline, CDR1 DFQATT and CDR2 SNEGSKA (reference sequence). The chain's CDR3 is CSAKDVDGYTF. CDR3 nucleotide sequence: TGCAGTGCTAAGGACGTTGATGGCTACACCTTC.

The genes are TRBV4-3 and TRBJ1-4; TRBD1 might be the D (5 bases). The CDR3 length is 18 residues. V lost 0 bases, J lost 4 bases, and 18 bases lay in between. Per the germline V gene, CDR1 is LGHNA and CDR2 is YSLEER. DNA for the CDR3: TGCGCCAGCAGCCAAGATGACATGGAGTGGGGGGGTAATGAAAAACTGTTTTTT. Amino acid sequence: CASSQDDMEWGGNEKLFF.

The chain couples TRBV10-3 to TRBJ2-7; D ambiguous. Trimming removed 7 bases at V and 2 bases at J, with 15 bases between. Germline CDR1 is ENHRY and CDR2 is SYGVKD. This CDR3 has 14 residues. CDR3: CAITPVTRPYEQYF. DNA of the CDR3: TGTGCCATCACCCCGGTGACCCGACCCTACGAGCAGTACTTC.

The chain couples TRBV5-6 to TRBJ2-4; the D is unclear. This CDR3 is built from 12 residues. CDR1 and CDR2 from the germline V gene are SGHDT and YYEEEE. The V end lost 3 bases, the J end lost 7 bases, and 8 bases lay between the germline ends. The chain's CDR3 is CASSSPDNIQYF. The CDR3 bases are TGTGCCAGCAGCTCGCCTGATAACATTCAGTACTTC.

The chain joins TRBV4-3 to TRBJ1-2, with D unresolved. Trimming removed 1 base at V and 0 bases at J, with 9 bases between. This CDR3 spans 15 amino acids. Germline CDR1 and CDR2: LGHNA and YSLEER. CDR3 nucleotide sequence: TGCGCCAGCAGCCAAGTAATGAAAGCTAACTATGGCTACACCTTC. It is translated as CASSQVMKANYGYTF.

The chain has TRBV5-6 and TRBJ1-1; 8 bases map to TRBD1. J gave up 5 bases and V 2 bases, and 5 bases lay outside the gene matches. Looked up from germline, CDR1 is SGHDT and CDR2 is YYEEEE. This CDR3 region has 14 residues. CDR3 residues: CASSFGQGQTEAFF. The CDR3 DNA reads as TGTGCCAGCAGCTTCGGACAGGGACAAACTGAAGCTTTCTTT.

The V call is TRBV14, the J call TRBJ1-2; D is perhaps TRBD1 (5 bases). Trimming cost V 1 base and J 7 bases, with 10 bases left between them. The CDR3 is 13 amino acids. Germline V gene lookup returns CDR1 SGHDN and CDR2 FVKESK. CDR3 sequence: CASSQVTGGGYTF. In nucleotides, the CDR3 is TGTGCCAGCAGCCAAGTAACAGGCGGTGGCTACACCTTC. The full variable domain, its missing parts supplied by reference TRBV14 and TRBJ1-2, is EAGVTQFPSHSVIEKGQTVTLRCDPISGHDNLYWYRRVMGKEIKFLLHFVKESKQDESGMPNNRFLAERTGGTYSTLKVQPAELEDSGVYFCASSQVTGGGYTFGSGTRLTVV.

The sample holds a few counts of this clone. The rearrangement joins TRBV4-2 to TRBJ1-1, with D perhaps TRBD1 (5 bases). From germline, CDR1 is LGHNA and CDR2 YNFKEQ. The CDR3 sequence is 15 residues long. The V end was cut by 0 bases, the J end by 4 bases, with 12 bases between. Here the CDR3 reads CASSQDGGDGTEAFF. In nucleotides, the CDR3 is TGTGCCAGCAGCCAAGATGGAGGGGATGGCACTGAAGCTTTCTTT.

This clone was detected a few times. The chain recombines TRBV4-3 with TRBJ2-2; no reliable D call. CDR3 length: 15 amino acids. Trimming took off 0 bases at V and 2 bases at J, with 7 bases between the two ends. CDR1 and CDR2 from the germline V gene are LGHNA and YSLEER. CDR3 nucleotides: TGCGCCAGCAGCCAAGATTTCGGAAACACCGGGGAGCTGTTTTTT. Its translation is CASSQDFGNTGELFF.

The CDR3 coding sequence is TGCAGCGTTCGTCTTAGGTCTTACCGGCAGCAGTTCTTC. This encodes CSVRLRSYRQQFF. The chain recombines TRBV29-1 with TRBJ2-1; D is uncertain. Looked up from germline, CDR1 is SQVTM and CDR2 is ANQGSEA. This CDR3 is 13 amino acids long. Trimming stripped 5 bases from V and 11 bases from J, with 19 bases between.

The chain has TRBV4-3 and TRBJ1-1, with no clear D. Trimming removed 4 bases at V and 1 base at J, with 19 bases between. The germline CDR1 and CDR2 sequences are LGHNA and YSLEER. The CDR3 contains 17 residues. The CDR3 reads CASSPSTAWDTNTEAFF. CDR3 nucleotides: TGCGCCAGCAGCCCATCAACCGCTTGGGATACGAACACTGAAGCTTTCTTT.

V gene TRBV4-3 combines with J gene TRBJ2-2, with TRBD1 matching over 8 bases. Germline lookup yields CDR1 LGHNA and CDR2 YSLEER. The CDR3 spans 18 residues. The junction had 14 bases not matched to a gene; V was cut back by 2 bases and J by 6 bases. CDR3 in DNA: TGCGCCAGCAGCCAAATCCCTTTGGGACAGGAAGGGGCCGGGGAGCTGTTTTTT. Translation gives CASSQIPLGQEGAGELFF.

The chain employs TRBV7-9 and TRBJ1-5; the D is unclear. Germline CDR1 is SEHNR and CDR2 is FQNEAQ (reference sequence). V was cut by 7 bases and J by 4 bases, with 11 bases left in between. This CDR3 has 13 amino acids. The CDR3 sequence: CASTTGANQPQHF. CDR3 nucleotides: TGTGCCAGCACCACTGGCGCTAATCAGCCCCAGCATTTT.

The CDR3 nucleotides read TGTGCCAGCAGCGTAGAGGGGAGGAGTGTAAACGAGCAGTACTTC. Protein sequence: CASSVEGRSVNEQYF. The rearrangement uses TRBV9 and TRBJ2-7; D possibly corresponds to TRBD2 (6 bases). V was shortened by 0 bases and J by 5 bases, with 15 bases between the two germline ends. The CDR3 is made up of 15 amino acids. Germline lookup yields CDR1 SGDLS and CDR2 YYNGEE.

This sequence joins TRBV6-5 and TRBJ2-3, with D maybe TRBD1 (7 bases). The germline V gene has CDR1 MNHEY and CDR2 SVGAGI. V was cut by 10 bases and J by 3 bases, with 17 bases left in between. This CDR3 region has 14 residues. CDR3 nucleotides: TGTGCCACGGAGGGGGCGAGTGGGACAGATACGCAGTATTTT. Translated, it gives CATEGASGTDTQYF.

The chain joins TRBV15 to TRBJ1-2, with D possibly matching TRBD1 (6 bases). CDR3 length: 15 residues. CDR1 and CDR2 from the germline V gene are LNHNV and YYDKDF (reference sequence). V lost 5 bases to trimming and J lost 2 bases, with 15 bases between them. The CDR3 nucleotides read TGTGCCACCAGCGGACAGACAGTGCTCAACTATGGCTACACCTTC. The encoded protein is CATSGQTVLNYGYTF. The entire variable domain, with the rest obtained from reference TRBV15 and TRBJ1-2, is as follows: DAMVIQNPRYQVTQFGKPVTLSCSQTLNHNVMYWYQQKSSQAPKLLFHYYDKDFNNEADTPDNFQSRRPNTSFCFLDIRSPGLGDTAMYLCATSGQTVLNYGYTFGSGTRLTVV.

A few counts support this clone. V is TRBV19 and J is TRBJ2-7; D unresolved. The CDR3 covers 14 residues. CDR1 is LNHDA, CDR2 SQIVND, per germline (reference sequence). Between the trimmed V and J ends, which lost 5 bases and 1 base, there was a span of 12 bases. DNA of the CDR3: TGTGCCAGTAGTCCACAGTTTACTTCCTACGAGCAGTACTTC. It encodes CASSPQFTSYEQYF.